These 30 T cell receptor beta chains share one sample of origin, sequenced in a study of CD8 T cells in ankylosing spondylitis. Using its own MiXCR run on the 5' RACE reads, TCRdb lists one record per CDR3 protein. Seen here are hundreds of thousands of distinct CDR3 sequences, 20% observed once, and the top ten hold around 12%. The sample taken for sequencing was blood, either unsorted or a sorted T cell fraction (not recorded which). The receptors stem from a male donor with ankylosing spondylitis or in good health (not recorded which).

The chain uses TRBV7-9 and TRBJ1-1; D might be TRBD1 (5 bases). The length of the CDR3 is 14 residues. Germline-derived CDR1 and CDR2 are SEHNR and FQNEAQ (reference sequence). V gave up 3 bases and J gave up 3 bases, with 11 bases separating them. In nucleotides, the CDR3 is TGTGCCAGCAGCTTCCTTGGGGGAGACACTGAAGCTTTCTTT. Amino acids: CASSFLGGDTEAFF.

In this sample, this clonotype turned up a few times. One end of the junction does not line up with germline, which may come from a read error. This chain joins TRBV20-1 and TRBJ2-3; 8 positions agree with TRBD2. Germline-derived CDR1 and CDR2 are DFQATT and SNEGSKA (reference sequence). CDR3 length equals 12 residues. CDR3 sequence: CSARRFSGADPF. The CDR3 DNA sequence: TGCAGTGCTAGAAGGTTTAGCGGGGCGGACCCCTTT.

This clonotype has just a few counts. The chain couples TRBV10-3 to TRBJ2-7, with D maybe TRBD1 (5 bases). CDR3 length equals 13 residues. V lost 3 bases and J 2 bases, leaving 8 bases between the germline ends. Germline CDR1 reads ENHRY; CDR2 reads SYGVKD. Written as DNA, the CDR3 is TGTGCCATCAGTGACGACAGCACCTACGAGCAGTACTTC. Protein: CAISDDSTYEQYF.

This clonotype was detected many times. This sequence joins TRBV15 and TRBJ2-7, with D maybe TRBD2 (5 bases). Germline values: CDR1 LNHNV, CDR2 YYDKDF (reference sequence). With 5 bases removed from V and 3 bases from J, the gap between germline ends came to 11 bases. This CDR3 comprises 13 residues. The CDR3 protein is CATSGGSNYEQYF. The DNA of the CDR3 is TGTGCCACCAGCGGAGGTAGCAACTACGAGCAGTACTTC.

This clonotype was detected a few times. This rearrangement joins TRBV3-1 to TRBJ2-7, with TRBD1 as a possible D gene (6 bases). V was shortened by 1 base and J by 5 bases, with 15 bases between the two germline ends. Germline CDR1 and CDR2: LGHDT and YNNKEL (reference sequence). The CDR3 is made up of 15 amino acids. CDR3 DNA: TGTGCCAGCAGCCAAGTCACAGGGAACAACAACGAGCAGTACTTC. This translates into CASSQVTGNNNEQYF.

This clonotype was counted between two and nine times. V is TRBV5-4 and J is TRBJ2-5; TRBD2 aligns across 10 bases. Trimming took 6 bases from V and 7 from J; bases not matched to a gene: 18. Germline V gene lookup returns CDR1 SGHNT and CDR2 YYREEE (reference sequence). The CDR3 has 17 amino acids. CDR3 bases: TGTGCCAGCACCAACGGGCTAGCGGGGGTCTCCGGTGGGACCCAGTACTTC. Translating it yields CASTNGLAGVSGGTQYF.

The table lists this clonotype with many counts. The chain carries TRBV25-1 and TRBJ2-5; no firm D call. CDR3 length: 10 residues. V lost 8 bases and J lost 2, with 3 bases in between. Germline CDR1 is MGHDK and CDR2 is SYGVNS. The CDR3, as DNA: TGTGCCAGCGTTCAAGAGACCCAGTACTTC. Translated, it gives CASVQETQYF.

This rearrangement joins TRBV6-5 to TRBJ2-7, with a weak D call TRBD2 (6 bases). Trimming pared 3 bases from V and 3 bases from J, leaving 15 bases between. Germline V gene data show CDR1 as MNHEY and CDR2 as SVGAGI. This CDR3 comprises 15 residues. Written as DNA, the CDR3 is TGTGCCAGCAGTTATTCCGGGGGAGGACACTACGAGCAGTACTTC. Translated: CASSYSGGGHYEQYF.

V gene TRBV12-3 or TRBV12-4 combines with J gene TRBJ2-7; 9 nucleotides align to TRBD1. V lost 6 bases, J lost 2 bases, and 5 bases stayed unmatched. The CDR3 contains 14 residues. The CDR3 region is CASSEGQGTYEQYF. In nucleotides, the CDR3 is TGTGCCAGCAGCGAGGGACAGGGCACCTACGAGCAGTACTTC.

This clonotype was seen only a few times. The chain links TRBV7-9 to TRBJ2-3, with a tentative D call TRBD1 (6 bases). This CDR3 comprises 15 residues. CDR1 is SEHNR, CDR2 FQNEAQ, per germline (reference sequence). The V and J ends lost 3 bases and 0 bases respectively, with 10 bases between them. In DNA, the CDR3 is TGTGCCAGCAGCTTGGACAGATCTAGCACAGATACGCAGTATTTT. It is translated as CASSLDRSSTDTQYF.

CDR3 residues: CASSVLAGGRETQYF. Written as DNA, the CDR3 is TGTGCCAGCAGCGTACTAGCGGGGGGGCGCGAGACCCAGTACTTC. The chain combines TRBV25-1 with TRBJ2-5; TRBD2 agrees at 13 bases. J lost 5 bases, V lost 6 bases, and 6 bases had no gene match. Germline CDR1 and CDR2: MGHDK and SYGVNS. The length of the CDR3 is 15 residues.

The rearrangement joins TRBV2 to TRBJ2-7, with 8 bases matching TRBD2. V lost 4 bases to trimming and J lost 3 bases; unmatched junction nucleotides: 5. Germline CDR1 SNHLY, CDR2 FYNNEI. The CDR3 is 14 residues long. CDR3 bases: TGTGCCAGCAGTGTACCGACTAGCGTCTACGAGCAGTACTTC. This encodes CASSVPTSVYEQYF.

The chain combines TRBV7-9 with TRBJ2-3; D remains ambiguous. Trimming left V 9 bases short and J 0 bases short, with 13 bases between. The CDR3 spans 14 residues. Germline V gene lookup returns CDR1 SEHNR and CDR2 FQNEAQ (reference sequence). The CDR3 reads CARQGQASTDTQYF. The CDR3 DNA sequence: TGTGCCAGACAAGGGCAGGCGAGCACAGATACGCAGTATTTT.

This clonotype was observed a few times. The chain has TRBV27 and TRBJ2-3; D gene ambiguous. The CDR3 is 12 amino acids. The V gene's germline CDR1 is MNHEY and CDR2 SMNVEV (reference sequence). V gave up 6 bases and J gave up 0 bases, with 4 bases separating them. CDR3 DNA: TGTGCCAGCAGATTAAGCACAGATACGCAGTATTTT. It codes for CASRLSTDTQYF.

The chain employs TRBV7-6 and TRBJ2-7; D tentatively reads TRBD1 or TRBD2 (5 bases each). The V gene's germline CDR1 is SGHVS and CDR2 FNYEAQ. The CDR3 has 12 residues. Trimming took off 5 bases at V and 7 bases at J, with 12 bases between the two ends. DNA for the CDR3: TGTGCCAGCAGCGACGGGGCGCGAGAGCAGTACTTC. Amino acids: CASSDGAREQYF.

The V and J genes are TRBV12-3 or TRBV12-4 and TRBJ2-5, with D possibly being TRBD2 (6 bases). V was shortened by 5 bases and J by 3 bases, with 13 bases between the two germline ends. This CDR3 spans 14 amino acids. DNA for the CDR3: TGTGCCAGCAGTCCCGGGACTGCTAAAGAGACCCAGTACTTC. Its translation is CASSPGTAKETQYF.

In this sample, this clonotype turned up a few times. The chain is built from TRBV4-2 and TRBJ2-5; a weak D match, TRBD2 (7 bases). Germline V lookup: CDR1 LGHNA, CDR2 YNFKEQ. The V end was cut by 0 bases, the J end by 4 bases, with 15 bases between. The CDR3 totals 16 residues. CDR3 region: CASSQEGGGPPETQYF. The CDR3 DNA follows: TGTGCCAGCAGCCAAGAAGGGGGGGGTCCCCCAGAGACCCAGTACTTC.

The CDR3 coding sequence is TGTGCCAGCAGTTACTCGCGGACTAGCGGGGACTATGAGCAGTTCTTC. This translates into CASSYSRTSGDYEQFF. The rearrangement links TRBV6-5 to TRBJ2-1, with 12 bases that match TRBD2. The ends lost 0 bases at V and 8 bases at J; junction bases unmatched: 5. Germline V gene sequence: CDR1 MNHEY, CDR2 SVGAGI. The CDR3 is 16 residues long.

The CDR3 coding sequence is TGTGCCAGCAGTTTTGAGGACAGGGCTGGCACAGATACGCAGTATTTT. It specifies CASSFEDRAGTDTQYF. The chain couples TRBV28 to TRBJ2-3; 8 positions match TRBD1. Germline loops: CDR1 MDHEN, CDR2 SYDVKM. CDR3 length: 16 amino acids. Unmatched junction bases numbered 6, after V lost 3 bases and J lost 1 base.

This clonotype was counted only a few times. Here the CDR3 reads CSARKQGAFYNEQFF. The CDR3 coding sequence is TGCAGTGCTAGGAAACAGGGGGCCTTCTACAATGAGCAGTTCTTC. The rearrangement links TRBV20-1 to TRBJ2-1; 9 positions agree with TRBD1. The trim removed 3 bases at V and 3 bases at J, leaving 6 bases unmatched. The CDR3 is 15 amino acids. Germline lookup yields CDR1 DFQATT and CDR2 SNEGSKA (reference sequence).

The gene calls are TRBV23-1 and TRBJ2-7; the D is unclear. TRBV23-1 is flagged as an ORF with uncertain function. Trimming took 4 bases from V and 3 from J, leaving 13 bases between them. This CDR3 contains 14 residues. CDR3 DNA: TGCGCCAGCAGTCGAACTACGGACGGCTACGAGCAGTACTTC. Translation gives CASSRTTDGYEQYF.

This clonotype has just one count. The chain employs TRBV28 and TRBJ2-7; TRBD1 aligns across 7 bases. V gave up 5 bases and J gave up 5 bases; unmatched junction bases: 9. The CDR3 is 14 residues long. Germline V CDR1 and CDR2: MDHEN, SYDVKM. CDR3 DNA: TGTGCCAGCAGTCACCGAACAGGGGTCCACGAGCAGTACTTC. It translates to CASSHRTGVHEQYF.

The table lists this clonotype with a few counts. The junction and the germline gene differ at one end; a read error may be behind it. The chain carries TRBV4-1 and TRBJ1-2; no clear D. Germline CDR1 reads MGHRA; CDR2 reads YSYEKL. The CDR3 is made up of 10 amino acids. The CDR3 nucleotides are TGCGCCAGCAGCCAAGAATCGCACTACTTC. It encodes CASSQESHYF.

This clonotype was recorded a few times. The V gene is TRBV12-3 or TRBV12-4, the J gene TRBJ1-5; D ambiguous. The ends were cut back, 1 base at V and 7 bases at J, with 11 bases in the middle. The CDR3 consists of 14 residues. CDR3 sequence reads: CASSLGGRRQPQHF. CDR3 nucleotide sequence: TGTGCCAGCAGTTTAGGTGGCCGCAGGCAGCCCCAGCATTTT.

The genes are TRBV29-1 and TRBJ1-2; D is unresolved. Germline V lookup: CDR1 SQVTM, CDR2 ANQGSEA. With 8 bases removed from V and 3 bases from J, the gap between germline ends came to 10 bases. The CDR3 has 11 amino acids. In DNA, the CDR3 is TGCAGCCTTGGGTCCGACTATGGCTACACCTTC. Its protein product is CSLGSDYGYTF.

The chain uses TRBV5-1 and TRBJ2-2; D remains ambiguous. The CDR3 is 13 residues long. CDR1 and CDR2 from the germline V gene are SGHRS and YFSETQ. With 4 bases removed from V and 2 bases from J, the gap between germline ends came to 6 bases. The CDR3 loop reads CASSVFNTGELFF. The DNA of the CDR3 is TGCGCCAGCAGCGTCTTTAACACCGGGGAGCTGTTTTTT.

The chain links TRBV4-2 to TRBJ2-1, with D hard to call. There are 16 residues in the CDR3. The germline V gene encodes CDR1 LGHNA and CDR2 YNFKEQ. V gave up 0 bases and J gave up 2 bases, with 11 bases separating them. CDR3 loop: CASSQEVVAPYNEQFF. CDR3 nucleotides: TGTGCCAGCAGCCAAGAAGTAGTAGCCCCCTACAATGAGCAGTTCTTC.

This clonotype showed up just a few times. The V gene is TRBV4-1, the J gene TRBJ1-1, with D perhaps TRBD1 (5 bases). Germline lookup yields CDR1 MGHRA and CDR2 YSYEKL. V gave up 0 bases and J gave up 5 bases, with 13 bases separating them. This CDR3 is 15 amino acids long. CDR3: CASSQDLGAGTEAFF. The CDR3 DNA sequence: TGCGCCAGCAGCCAAGATTTAGGGGCTGGAACTGAAGCTTTCTTT.

This clonotype has just a few counts. The chain joins TRBV10-3 to TRBJ1-2; 8 bases fit TRBD1. The CDR3 loop spans 17 amino acids. The V and J ends lost 0 bases and 3 bases, in that order; junction bases with no gene match: 9. Germline values: CDR1 ENHRY, CDR2 SYGVKD. CDR3 amino acids: CAISESNVGGQDYGYTF. The CDR3 DNA sequence: TGTGCCATCAGTGAGTCAAATGTGGGGGGACAGGACTATGGCTACACCTTC.

This clonotype was detected many times. The rearrangement joins TRBV12-3 or TRBV12-4 to TRBJ2-2, with 7 bases fitting TRBD2. V gave up 7 bases and J gave up 4 bases; unmatched junction bases: 9. This CDR3 contains 15 residues. CDR3 protein: CASTSGTTRTGELFF. CDR3 sequence (DNA): TGTGCCAGCACTTCCGGGACTACACGCACCGGGGAGCTGTTTTTT.